This T cell receptor beta chain comes out of a study of Graves' ophthalmopathy and Graves' hyperthyroidism. Findings and limits, study-wide: Sensitivity reached 85% to 90% and specificity about 81% for a 13-signature model separating ophthalmopathy from stable hyperthyroidism. Ophthalmopathy progression was predicted with under 71% sensitivity and roughly 74% specificity.

Under 3 months in duration, the ophthalmopathy in affected donors had moderate-to-severe activity, CAS ≥3 and NOSPECS ≥4. Looked up from germline, CDR1 is SGHDN and CDR2 is FVKESK. CDR3 length: 17 amino acids. For this clonotype: Its antigen is not known. A read error may explain this, as a much larger clone is one base away.

Beta-chain TCR CDR3 regions were amplified from RNA transcripts. First-round RT-PCR with HTBI primers preceded a second-round multiplex PCR. One entry per CDR3 protein, called by TCRdb with MiXCR from the multiplex PCR reads. The data hold hundreds of thousands of distinct CDR3 sequences, with 35% to 50% observed a single time. The sequence was collected from an adult man with Graves' ophthalmopathy. The chain joins TRBV14 to TRBJ2-6; TRBD1 might be the D (5 bases). Sequences were obtained from peripheral blood. CDR3 sequence (DNA): TGTGCCAGCAGCCAAGAGTGGCGCCCCTCTGGGGCCAACGCCCTGACTTTC. Protein product: CASSQEWRPSGANALTF. The whole variable domain, remainder taken from reference TRBV14 and TRBJ2-6, is EAGVTQFPSHSVIEKGQTVTLRCDPISGHDNLYWYRRVMGKEIKFLLHFVKESKQDESGMPNNRFLAERTGGTYSTLKVQPAELEDSGVYFCASSQEWRPSGANALTFGAGSRLTVL.